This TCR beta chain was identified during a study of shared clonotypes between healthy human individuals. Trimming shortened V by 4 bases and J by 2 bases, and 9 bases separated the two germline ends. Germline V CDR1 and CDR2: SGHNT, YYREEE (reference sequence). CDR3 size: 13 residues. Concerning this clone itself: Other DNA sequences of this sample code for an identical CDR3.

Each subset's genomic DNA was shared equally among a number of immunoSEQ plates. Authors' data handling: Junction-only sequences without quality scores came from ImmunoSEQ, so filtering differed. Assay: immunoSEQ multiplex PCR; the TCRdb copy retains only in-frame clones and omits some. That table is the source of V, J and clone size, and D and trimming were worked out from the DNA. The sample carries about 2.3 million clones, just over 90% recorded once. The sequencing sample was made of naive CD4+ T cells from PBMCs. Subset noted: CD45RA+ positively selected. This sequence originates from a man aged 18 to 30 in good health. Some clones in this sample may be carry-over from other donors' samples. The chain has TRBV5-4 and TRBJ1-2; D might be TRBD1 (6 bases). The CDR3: CASSSTGNYGYTF. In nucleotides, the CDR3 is TGTGCCAGCAGCAGTACAGGGAACTATGGCTACACCTTC.